The 18 T cell receptor beta chains below were found in one sample sequenced in a study of T cells in Graves' hyperthyroidism and ophthalmopathy. Researchers took RNA transcripts and amplified the TCR beta CDR3 regions from them. The TCR CDR3 was amplified in a first-round RT-PCR using the HTBI primer set. One entry per CDR3 protein, called by TCRdb with MiXCR from the multiplex PCR reads. In the table there are over 400,000 distinct CDR3 sequences, about 15% of which are singletons. Sequences were obtained from blood. These TCRs come from a man between 18 and 29 years old with Graves' ophthalmopathy.

The V and J genes are TRBV9 and TRBJ2-1; tentatively, D is TRBD2 (6 bases). The V end lost 4 bases, the J end lost 1 base, and 15 bases lay between the germline ends. Germline-derived CDR1 and CDR2 are SGDLS and YYNGEE. CDR3 length equals 16 residues. The CDR3 loop reads CASSPNGGLSYNEQFF. For the CDR3, the DNA is TGTGCCAGCAGCCCCAATGGCGGACTATCCTACAATGAGCAGTTCTTC.

This clonotype was recorded many times. This chain joins TRBV20-1 and TRBJ1-5; 8 nucleotides match TRBD1. This CDR3 comprises 14 residues. With 2 bases clipped from V and 3 bases from J, the junction kept 3 bases outside the gene matches. Germline CDR1 and CDR2: DFQATT and SNEGSKA (reference sequence). CDR3 loop: CSARLDRVNQPQHF. For the CDR3, the DNA is TGCAGTGCTAGACTGGACAGGGTCAATCAGCCCCAGCATTTT.

This clonotype appeared many times. The chain has TRBV6-5 and TRBJ2-7; tentatively, D is TRBD1 (5 bases). V dropped 0 bases and J dropped 6 bases, with 9 bases sitting between them. The CDR3 is 13 residues long. The germline CDR1 and CDR2 sequences are MNHEY and SVGAGI. CDR3: CASSYSPGSEQYF. The CDR3 coding sequence is TGTGCCAGCAGTTACTCCCCAGGGTCCGAGCAGTACTTC.

In its sample, this clonotype was seen many times. V and J are TRBV30 and TRBJ2-7; D is possibly TRBD1 (6 bases). Trimming left V 1 base short and J 4 bases short, with 11 bases between. The CDR3 has 13 residues. Germline V gene sequence: CDR1 GTSNPN, CDR2 SVGIG (reference sequence). CDR3: CAWSAPGVYEQYF. In nucleotides, the CDR3 is TGTGCCTGGAGTGCCCCAGGGGTATACGAGCAGTACTTC. Variable domain in full (rest from reference TRBV30 and TRBJ2-7): SQTIHQWPATLVQPVGSPLSLECTVEGTSNPNLYWYRQAAGRGLQLLFYSVGIGQISSEVPQNLSASRPQDRQFILSSKKLLLSDSGFYLCAWSAPGVYEQYFGPGTRLTVT.

This clonotype appeared many times. This sequence joins TRBV5-1 and TRBJ1-4; possibly TRBD1 for D (5 bases). There are 15 residues in the CDR3. CDR1 and CDR2 from the germline V gene are SGHRS and YFSETQ. With 4 bases removed from V and 7 bases from J, the gap between germline ends came to 17 bases. CDR3 bases: TGCGCCAGCAGCATTGACGGGGGAGGGGTTGAAAAACTGTTTTTT. Translation: CASSIDGGGVEKLFF.

This clonotype appeared many times. The chain recombines TRBV5-5 with TRBJ1-6; D ambiguous. Trimming left V 6 bases short and J 9 bases short, with 7 bases between. The germline gives CDR1 SGHKS, CDR2 YYEKEE (reference sequence). This CDR3 region has 11 residues. The CDR3 DNA is TGTGCCAGCACCGGGGTTTCACCCCTCCACTTT. It translates to CASTGVSPLHF.

The chain carries TRBV24-1 and TRBJ1-5; D call uncertain. The V end lost 1 base, the J end lost 2 bases, and 11 bases lay between the germline ends. Germline-derived CDR1 and CDR2 are KGHDR and SFDVKD. The CDR3 has 16 amino acids. CDR3 loop: CATSDFWGWGNQPQHF. The DNA of the CDR3 is TGTGCCACCAGTGATTTTTGGGGTTGGGGCAATCAGCCCCAGCATTTT.

This chain joins TRBV12-3 or TRBV12-4 and TRBJ1-3, with D uncertain. This CDR3 region has 12 residues. V dropped 7 bases and J dropped 3 bases, with 7 bases sitting between them. CDR3 sequence reads: CASIPDGNTIYF. CDR3 DNA sequence: TGTGCCAGCATCCCTGATGGAAACACCATATATTTT.

The V gene is TRBV24-1, the J gene TRBJ2-2; 10 positions agree with TRBD2. Germline values: CDR1 KGHDR, CDR2 SFDVKD. The CDR3 runs 16 residues. V gave up 10 bases and J gave up 4 bases; unmatched junction bases: 11. The CDR3 is CATSTAGGYPTGELFF. The CDR3 DNA reads as TGTGCCACTTCTACAGCGGGAGGGTACCCCACCGGGGAGCTGTTTTTT.

This clonotype was counted many times. The chain combines TRBV27 with TRBJ2-1; unclear D gene. V was pared by 2 bases and J by 4 bases, with 9 bases between. Per germline, CDR1 MNHEY and CDR2 SMNVEV (reference sequence). The CDR3 totals 14 residues. CDR3 loop: CASSLTPYYNEQFF. CDR3 nucleotides: TGTGCCAGCAGTTTAACCCCATATTACAATGAGCAGTTCTTC.

J is TRBJ2-7 and V is TRBV19, with D possibly being TRBD1 (5 bases). CDR3 length equals 16 residues. Germline CDR1 LNHDA, CDR2 SQIVND (reference sequence). V shed 1 base and J shed 7 bases, with 20 bases lying between them. Here the CDR3 reads CASSIGNPDRSSEQYF. The CDR3 DNA sequence: TGTGCCAGTAGTATAGGGAACCCAGACAGATCCTCGGAGCAGTACTTC.

This clonotype has a count of ten or more. This chain connects TRBV9 to TRBJ2-6, with D uncertain. The CDR3 consists of 13 residues. The V gene lost 1 base and the J gene lost 4 bases, with 3 bases spanning the gap. CDR1 is SGDLS and CDR2 is YYNGEE in the germline V gene. In nucleotides, the CDR3 is TGTGCCAGCAGCGTATCCGGGGCCAACGTCCTGACTTTC. Translating gives CASSVSGANVLTF. Full variable domain (missing parts from reference TRBV9 and TRBJ2-6): DSGVTQTPKHLITATGQRVTLRCSPRSGDLSVYWYQQSLDQGLQFLIQYYNGEERAKGNILERFSAQQFPDLHSELNLSSLELGDSALYFCASSVSGANVLTFGAGSRLTVL.

This rearrangement joins TRBV10-3 to TRBJ1-6; D is ambiguous. CDR3 length equals 18 residues. Germline V gene data show CDR1 as ENHRY and CDR2 as SYGVKD. Trimming shortened V by 2 bases and J by 8 bases, and 22 bases separated the two germline ends. Here the CDR3 DNA reads TGTGCCATCAGTGAGAATGATCTTCTCACTGGGAATTATTCACCCCTCCACTTT. It codes for CAISENDLLTGNYSPLHF.

The genes are TRBV10-1 and TRBJ2-3; TRBD1 might be the D (5 bases). V dropped 4 bases and J dropped 4 bases, with 9 bases sitting between them. Per germline, CDR1 WNHNN and CDR2 SYGVQD (reference sequence). There are 13 residues in the CDR3. CDR3 residues: CASSVWGADTQYF. For the CDR3, the DNA is TGCGCCAGCAGTGTATGGGGCGCAGATACGCAGTATTTT.

The V gene is TRBV20-1, the J gene TRBJ1-2; possibly TRBD1 for D (5 bases). The CDR3 extends over 11 amino acids. Trimming removed 6 bases from V and 6 bases from J, with 11 bases in between. CDR1 is DFQATT, CDR2 SNEGSKA, per germline (reference sequence). The CDR3 DNA reads TGCAGTGCCCAGGGAGTTCATGGCTACACCTTC. Protein sequence: CSAQGVHGYTF.

V and J are TRBV19 and TRBJ1-6; 11 nucleotides match TRBD1. CDR1 is LNHDA and CDR2 is SQIVND in the germline V gene (reference sequence). After removal of 10 bases from V and 0 bases from J, the junction contained 23 bases not matched to a gene. The CDR3 contains 22 residues. CDR3 coding DNA: TGTGCCATTCCCGCTGGTAGCGGGACAGGGGGGACCTATAGCTCCTATAATTCACCCCTCCACTTT. Residues: CAIPAGSGTGGTYSSYNSPLHF. The entire variable domain, with the rest obtained from reference TRBV19 and TRBJ1-6, is as follows: DGGITQSPKYLFRKEGQNVTLSCEQNLNHDAMYWYRQDPGQGLRLIYYSQIVNDFQKGDIAEGYSVSREKKESFPLTVTSAQKNPTAFYLCAIPAGSGTGGTYSSYNSPLHFGNGTRLTVT.

Only a few counts were recorded for this clonotype. The rearrangement links TRBV7-9 to TRBJ1-1, with D uncertain. Germline V gene data show CDR1 as SEHNR and CDR2 as FQNEAQ (reference sequence). Trimming took 1 base from V and 8 from J, leaving 14 bases between them. The CDR3 extends over 14 amino acids. DNA of the CDR3: TGTGCCAGCAGCTTAGGCTACACGATAACAGAAGCTTTCTTT. It specifies CASSLGYTITEAFF.

The rearrangement joins TRBV7-9 to TRBJ1-1; D unclear. Trimming took off 7 bases at V and 8 bases at J, with 8 bases between the two ends. This CDR3 has 10 amino acids. Looked up from germline, CDR1 is SEHNR and CDR2 is FQNEAQ (reference sequence). The CDR3 region has the DNA TGTGCCAGCAACTGGGGAGAAGCTTTCTTT. It is translated as CASNWGEAFF.